The 6 T cell receptor beta chains in this list originate from one sample, sequenced in a study of Ad26.COV2.S vaccination and SARS-CoV-2 variants. Sequenced by immunoSEQ multiplex PCR; TCRdb stores in-frame clones only, minus some. The sample holds around 450,000 clones, about nine tenths seen once. Treatment reported: roughly 18 received Ad26.COV2.S at low or high dose, single or two shots; about 5 received placebo; per-sample allocation not given. Sampling was done on day 63 after the first vaccine or placebo injection. Sequences were derived from peripheral blood, sampled in a trial of Ad26.COV2.S vaccine versus placebo. The source is a person aged 18-65 years who received the Ad26.COV2.S COVID-19 vaccine or a placebo.

The rearrangement links TRBV2 to TRBJ2-4; 11 bases align to TRBD1. Germline lookup yields CDR1 SNHLY and CDR2 FYNNEI. The CDR3 loop spans 15 amino acids. Germline trimming cut 6 bases from V and 1 base from J; bases unmatched to any gene: 2. The CDR3 sequence is CASRGQGAAKNIQYF. CDR3 DNA sequence: TGTGCCAGCAGAGGACAGGGGGCGGCCAAAAACATTCAGTACTTC.

This chain joins TRBV2 and TRBJ1-2; 9 bases are a match to TRBD1. With V trimmed by 2 bases and J by 6 bases, 4 bases remained unmatched. CDR1 and CDR2 from the germline V gene are SNHLY and FYNNEI. The CDR3 has 14 residues. CDR3 sequence reads: CASSEKDRGDGYTF. For the CDR3, the DNA is TGTGCCAGCAGTGAAAAGGACAGGGGTGATGGCTACACCTTC. Using reference TRBV2 and TRBJ1-2 for the parts outside the CDR3, the full variable domain is EPEVTQTPSHQVTQMGQEVILRCVPISNHLYFYWYRQILGQKVEFLVSFYNNEISEKSEIFDDQFSVERPDGSNFTLKIRSTKLEDSAMYFCASSEKDRGDGYTFGSGTRLTVV.

This chain joins TRBV5-5 and TRBJ2-1; no definite D call. Trimming took off 4 bases at V and 5 bases at J, with 10 bases between the two ends. Per the germline V gene, CDR1 is SGHKS and CDR2 is YYEKEE (reference sequence). CDR3 size: 13 residues. In nucleotides, the CDR3 is TGTGCCAGCAGCCTCCCCCCTCACAATGAGCAGTTCTTC. It yields the protein CASSLPPHNEQFF.

This sequence joins TRBV19 and TRBJ2-1; TRBD2 aligns across 8 bases. V dropped 3 bases and J dropped 4; count of bases not matched to a gene: 5. The CDR3 totals 15 residues. Germline V gene lookup returns CDR1 LNHDA and CDR2 SQIVND (reference sequence). The CDR3: CASSMGGGLYNEQFF. CDR3 coding DNA: TGTGCCAGTAGTATGGGCGGGGGGCTGTACAATGAGCAGTTCTTC.

The rearrangement uses TRBV2 and TRBJ1-2; TRBD1 matches 8 bases. The V gene's germline CDR1 is SNHLY and CDR2 FYNNEI. The CDR3 contains 15 residues. J gave up 2 bases and V 7 bases, and 9 bases lay outside the gene matches. The CDR3 spells CASKKDRDGNYGYTF. The CDR3 nucleotides read TGTGCCAGCAAAAAGGACAGGGATGGGAACTATGGCTACACCTTC.

The rearrangement uses TRBV18 and TRBJ2-1; 7 positions agree with TRBD2. Germline V CDR1 and CDR2: KGHSH, LQKENI. The CDR3 has 14 residues. Unmatched junction bases numbered 7, after V lost 4 bases and J lost 7 bases. The CDR3 loop reads CASSRSGTENEQFF. The CDR3 nucleotides are TGTGCCAGCTCACGGAGCGGGACGGAAAATGAGCAGTTCTTC.